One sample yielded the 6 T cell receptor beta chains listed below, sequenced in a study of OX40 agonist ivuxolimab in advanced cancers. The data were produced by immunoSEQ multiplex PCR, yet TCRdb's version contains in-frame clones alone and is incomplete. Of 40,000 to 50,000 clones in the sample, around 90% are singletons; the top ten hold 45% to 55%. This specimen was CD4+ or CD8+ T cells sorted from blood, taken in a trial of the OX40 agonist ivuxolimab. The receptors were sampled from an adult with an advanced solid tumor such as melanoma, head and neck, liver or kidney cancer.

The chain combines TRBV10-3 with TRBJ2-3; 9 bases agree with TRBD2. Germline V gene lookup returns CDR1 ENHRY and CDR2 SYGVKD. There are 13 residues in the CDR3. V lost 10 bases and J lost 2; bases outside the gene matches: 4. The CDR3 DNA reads TGTGCCACTCTAGCGGGGAACACAGATACGCAGTATTTT. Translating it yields CATLAGNTDTQYF.

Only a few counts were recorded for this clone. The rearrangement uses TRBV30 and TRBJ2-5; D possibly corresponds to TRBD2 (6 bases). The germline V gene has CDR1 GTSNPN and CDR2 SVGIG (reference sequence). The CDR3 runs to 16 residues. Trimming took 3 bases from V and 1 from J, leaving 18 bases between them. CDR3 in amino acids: CAWSHPVGDFQETQYF. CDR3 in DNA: TGTGCCTGGAGCCACCCAGTGGGGGACTTCCAAGAGACCCAGTACTTC.

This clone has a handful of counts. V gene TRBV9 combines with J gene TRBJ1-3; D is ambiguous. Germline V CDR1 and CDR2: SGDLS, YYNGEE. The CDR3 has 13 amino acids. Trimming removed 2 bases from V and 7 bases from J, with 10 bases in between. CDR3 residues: CASSVSSLNTIYF. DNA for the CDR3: TGTGCCAGCAGCGTCTCCAGCCTGAACACCATATATTTT.

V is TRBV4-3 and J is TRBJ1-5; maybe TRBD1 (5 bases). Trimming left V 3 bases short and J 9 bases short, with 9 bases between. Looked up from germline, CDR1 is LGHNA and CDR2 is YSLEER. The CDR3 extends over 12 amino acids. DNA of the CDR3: TGCGCCAGCAGCCAGACCGGGGGGCCCCAGCATTTT. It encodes CASSQTGGPQHF.

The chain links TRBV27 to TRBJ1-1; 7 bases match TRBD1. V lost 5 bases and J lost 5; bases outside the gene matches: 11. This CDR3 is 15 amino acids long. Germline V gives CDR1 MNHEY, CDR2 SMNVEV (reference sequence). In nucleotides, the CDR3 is TGTGCCAGCAGTCCTACGCTACCCAGGGGGACTGAAGCTTTCTTT. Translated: CASSPTLPRGTEAFF.

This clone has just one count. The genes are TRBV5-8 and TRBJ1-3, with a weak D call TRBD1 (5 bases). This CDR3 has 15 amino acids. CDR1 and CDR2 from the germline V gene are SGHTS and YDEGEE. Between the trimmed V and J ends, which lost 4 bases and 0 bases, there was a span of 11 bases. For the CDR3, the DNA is TGTGCCAGCAGCCCCCGGGACCCCTCTGGAAACACCATATATTTT. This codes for CASSPRDPSGNTIYF. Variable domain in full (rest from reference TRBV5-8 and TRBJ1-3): EAGVTQSPTHLIKTRGQQATLRCSPISGHTSVYWYQQALGLGLQFLLWYDEGEERNRGNFPPRFSGRQFPNYSSELNVNALELEDSALYLCASSPRDPSGNTIYFGEGSWLTVV.